These 25 T cell receptor beta chains were sequenced from one sample in a study of vaccination and CD4 T cells after COVID-19. Treatment meaning: approximately 10-day PBMC culture with coronavirus spike peptide pools or control peptides (ViraFEST assay). Sequence data for DNA of cultured CD4+ T cells were generated by the Oncomine TCR Beta short-read assay. One entry per CDR3 protein, called by TCRdb with MiXCR from the PCR reads. The sample holds tens of thousands of distinct CDR3 sequences, approximately 56% seen once. No antigen is known for these receptors. Material: CD4+ T cells from blood, cultured in vitro. The receptor source for this set is a human donor who had recovered from COVID-19.

The chain uses TRBV6-5 and TRBJ2-7, with 9 bases lining up with TRBD2. Trimming took 4 bases from V and 0 from J; bases not matched to a gene: 4. The CDR3 has 15 amino acids. Germline assignment: CDR1 MNHEY and CDR2 SVGAGI. The CDR3 region is CASSSAREGSYEQYF. The CDR3 DNA is TGTGCCAGCAGTTCGGCGCGGGAGGGCTCCTACGAGCAGTACTTC.

The V and J genes are TRBV5-1 and TRBJ2-1; either TRBD1 or TRBD2 may fit D (6 bases each). The CDR3 spans 13 residues. The germline CDR1 and CDR2 sequences are SGHRS and YFSETQ. V was clipped by 4 bases and J by 8 bases, with 13 bases between them. The CDR3 here is CASSPGAGDEQFF. In nucleotides, the CDR3 is TGCGCCAGCAGCCCGGGGGCAGGGGATGAGCAGTTCTTC.

The rearrangement uses TRBV11-2 and TRBJ2-7; 8 nucleotides line up with TRBD1. The CDR3 covers 17 residues. The trim removed 2 bases at V and 7 bases at J, leaving 16 bases unmatched. Germline values: CDR1 SGHAT, CDR2 FQNNGV. CDR3 region: CASSLIPWTGSSPEQYF. The CDR3 DNA follows: TGTGCCAGCAGCTTAATTCCGTGGACAGGGTCCTCCCCGGAGCAGTACTTC. Using reference TRBV11-2 and TRBJ2-7 for the parts outside the CDR3, the full variable domain is EAGVAQSPRYKIIEKRQSVAFWCNPISGHATLYWYQQILGQGPKLLIQFQNNGVVDDSQLPKDRFSAERLKGVDSTLKIQPAKLEDSAVYLCASSLIPWTGSSPEQYFGPGTRLTVT.

J is TRBJ2-1 and V is TRBV7-9, with D possibly TRBD2 on 6 matching bases. Germline values: CDR1 SEHNR, CDR2 FQNEAQ (reference sequence). V was cut by 1 base and J by 0 bases, with 16 bases left in between. The CDR3 totals 18 residues. The CDR3 reads CASSLVSVGGSSYNEQFF. CDR3 nucleotide sequence: TGTGCCAGCAGCTTAGTAAGTGTCGGGGGAAGCTCCTACAATGAGCAGTTCTTC.

This clonotype was observed a handful of times. The chain has TRBV19 and TRBJ1-5; D possibly corresponds to TRBD1 (5 bases). Per germline, CDR1 LNHDA and CDR2 SQIVND (reference sequence). The V and J ends lost 4 bases and 5 bases respectively, with 12 bases between them. The CDR3 runs to 14 residues. The CDR3 reads CASSRRRGDQPQHF. CDR3 coding DNA: TGTGCCAGTAGTAGGCGGAGAGGGGATCAGCCCCAGCATTTT.

The V and J genes are TRBV28 and TRBJ1-5; D is ambiguous. Per the germline V gene, CDR1 is MDHEN and CDR2 is SYDVKM. CDR3 size: 15 residues. With 2 bases removed from V and 5 bases from J, the gap between germline ends came to 13 bases. CDR3 sequence reads: CASSLRAGGYQPQHF. CDR3 sequence (DNA): TGTGCCAGCAGTTTAAGGGCCGGAGGGTATCAGCCCCAGCATTTT.

The chain links TRBV11-2 to TRBJ2-1, with 9 bases aligning to TRBD2. There are 15 residues in the CDR3. The germline V gene encodes CDR1 SGHAT and CDR2 FQNNGV. V was clipped by 5 bases and J by 0 bases; unmatched bases: 2. CDR3 nucleotides: TGTGCCAGCAGCCTAGCGGGAACCTCCTACAATGAGCAGTTCTTC. The encoded protein is CASSLAGTSYNEQFF.

This rearrangement joins TRBV6-4 to TRBJ1-5; unclear D gene. Trimming removed 8 bases at V and 3 bases at J, with 17 bases between. The CDR3 has 15 residues. Germline lookup yields CDR1 MRHNA and CDR2 SNTAGT. The CDR3: CASAKEHHPNQPQHF. CDR3 bases: TGTGCCAGCGCCAAAGAGCACCATCCCAATCAGCCCCAGCATTTT.

This clonotype occurred a few times. The chain carries TRBV19 and TRBJ1-5; 10 bases are shared with TRBD1. V gave up 5 bases and J gave up 1 base; unmatched junction bases: 5. This CDR3 comprises 16 residues. Germline CDR1 reads LNHDA; CDR2 reads SQIVND (reference sequence). The CDR3 nucleotides read TGTGCCAGTAGTGCGGGACAGGGGAGAAGCAATCAGCCCCAGCATTTT. It is translated as CASSAGQGRSNQPQHF.

V and J are TRBV7-8 and TRBJ2-7, with D maybe TRBD2 (5 bases). With 1 base removed from V and 6 bases from J, the gap between germline ends came to 7 bases. CDR1 and CDR2 (germline): SGHVS, FQNEAQ. The CDR3 consists of 12 residues. The CDR3 protein is CASSLDLAEQYF. The CDR3 bases are TGTGCCAGCAGCTTAGACCTAGCCGAGCAGTACTTC.

The rearrangement uses TRBV18 and TRBJ1-5, with unresolved D. Germline CDR1 is KGHSH and CDR2 is LQKENI. V was clipped by 2 bases and J by 4 bases, with 9 bases between them. The CDR3 has 14 amino acids. For the CDR3, the DNA is TGTGCCAGCTCACCATGGGGTTCTAATCAGCCCCAGCATTTT. Protein sequence: CASSPWGSNQPQHF.

The chain joins TRBV7-2 to TRBJ2-5; possible D gene TRBD2, 7 bases. V was shortened by 4 bases and J by 4 bases, with 13 bases between the two germline ends. The CDR3 sequence is 14 residues long. Per germline, CDR1 SGHTA and CDR2 FQGNSA. The CDR3 DNA reads TGTGCCAGCAGCTCAACAGGGACTACAGAGACCCAGTACTTC. Translating gives CASSSTGTTETQYF.

The chain carries TRBV9 and TRBJ1-2; no clear D gene. Per germline, CDR1 SGDLS and CDR2 YYNGEE. The V end was cut by 3 bases, the J end by 1 base, with 10 bases between. The CDR3 contains 14 residues. CDR3: CASSAPGYNYGYTF. Here the CDR3 DNA reads TGTGCCAGCAGCGCCCCCGGCTATAACTATGGCTACACCTTC.

The chain recombines TRBV24-1 with TRBJ2-5, with TRBD1 matching 10 bases. Germline CDR1 and CDR2: KGHDR and SFDVKD. CDR3 length: 15 amino acids. V lost 4 bases to trimming and J lost 5 bases; unmatched junction nucleotides: 6. The CDR3 nucleotides are TGTGCCACCAGTGAGGGGACAGGGGTGGGGGAGACCCAGTACTTC. Translated, it gives CATSEGTGVGETQYF.

In its sample, this clonotype was seen a few times. The chain employs TRBV4-1 and TRBJ1-2; D call uncertain. V was pared by 4 bases and J by 6 bases, with 18 bases between. The CDR3 is 15 amino acids. In germline, CDR1 is MGHRA, CDR2 YSYEKL. CDR3 DNA: TGCGCCAGCAGCCCGGCCCAGGAGGGAAGGAATGGCTACACCTTC. Translated, it gives CASSPAQEGRNGYTF.

This chain joins TRBV20-1 and TRBJ2-7, with TRBD1 matching 10 bases. The V segment lost 0 bases and the J segment 6 bases; nucleotides outside the gene matches: 8. CDR1 and CDR2 from the germline V gene are DFQATT and SNEGSKA (reference sequence). This CDR3 is built from 15 residues. The CDR3 DNA is TGCAGTGCTAGAGATCAAGGACAGGGGGTCCCCGAGCAGTACTTC. This sequence encodes CSARDQGQGVPEQYF.

This sequence joins TRBV19 and TRBJ1-6; D gene unclear. The V and J ends lost 8 bases and 6 bases respectively, with 14 bases between them. The V gene's germline CDR1 is LNHDA and CDR2 SQIVND (reference sequence). The length of the CDR3 is 14 residues. The CDR3 DNA is TGTGCCAGTTCCGAGACTGGAGTTAATTCACCCCTCCACTTT. It yields the protein CASSETGVNSPLHF.

The CDR3 is CATSDPWDSRNTIYF. The CDR3 coding sequence is TGTGCCACCAGTGATCCATGGGACAGCCGAAACACCATATATTTT. J is TRBJ1-3 and V is TRBV24-1; 7 bases match TRBD1. Trimming removed 3 bases from V and 5 bases from J; junction bases left unmatched: 6. Germline V gene sequence: CDR1 KGHDR, CDR2 SFDVKD. The length of the CDR3 is 15 residues.

This clonotype was observed once. CDR3 bases: TGTGCCAGCAGCCCACTGGACAGGATCGGAAGGAACACTGAAGCTTTCTTT. It codes for CASSPLDRIGRNTEAFF. This sequence joins TRBV14 and TRBJ1-1, with 7 positions matching TRBD1. There are 17 residues in the CDR3. J gave up 1 base and V 4 bases, and 12 bases lay outside the gene matches. Germline CDR1 SGHDN, CDR2 FVKESK.

V usage is TRBV24-1 and J usage is TRBJ2-7; a weak D match, TRBD1 (6 bases). The CDR3 has 15 residues. Germline lookup yields CDR1 KGHDR and CDR2 SFDVKD. V was shortened by 3 bases and J by 2 bases, with 13 bases between the two germline ends. CDR3 coding DNA: TGTGCCACCAGTGATGCCGGGACACGGACCTACGAGCAGTACTTC. Translated: CATSDAGTRTYEQYF.

The CDR3 bases are TGTGCCAGCAGTTTAGGGGCGGGAGGGCCTGAAGCTTTCTTT. Its translation is CASSLGAGGPEAFF. The J gene is TRBJ1-1, the V gene TRBV12-3 or TRBV12-4; D gene uncertain. This CDR3 contains 14 residues. V was cut by 1 base and J by 6 bases, with 12 bases left in between.

This chain connects TRBV24-1 to TRBJ2-6, with a weak D call TRBD1 (5 bases). The CDR3 contains 16 residues. Trimming stripped 2 bases from V and 4 bases from J, with 11 bases between. Germline CDR1 is KGHDR and CDR2 is SFDVKD. The CDR3 DNA reads TGTGCCACCAGTGATTCTGACAGTCAGGGGGCCAACGTCCTGACTTTC. Protein: CATSDSDSQGANVLTF.

Here the CDR3 reads CASSKDVLSYEQYF. CDR3 DNA sequence: TGTGCCAGCAGCAAGGACGTTTTGTCCTACGAGCAGTACTTC. The gene calls are TRBV11-2 and TRBJ2-7, with D hard to call. The CDR3 consists of 14 residues. Germline CDR1 reads SGHAT; CDR2 reads FQNNGV. V lost 5 bases and J 1 base, leaving 12 bases between the germline ends. The full variable domain, with the rest looked up from reference TRBV11-2 and TRBJ2-7, is EAGVAQSPRYKIIEKRQSVAFWCNPISGHATLYWYQQILGQGPKLLIQFQNNGVVDDSQLPKDRFSAERLKGVDSTLKIQPAKLEDSAVYLCASSKDVLSYEQYFGPGTRLTVT.

Remarks on this clonotype: One junction end disagrees with the germline gene, perhaps due to a read error. V gene TRBV6-2 or TRBV6-3 combines with J gene TRBJ1-5; TRBD1 is a possible D gene (5 bases). Germline loops: CDR1 MNHEY, CDR2 SVGEGT. The CDR3 is 14 residues long. The CDR3 reads CASTKSIIRGSPAF. The CDR3 DNA reads as TGTGCCAGCACCAAGAGTATAATCCGGGGGTCCCCAGCATTT.

This chain links TRBV6-1 with TRBJ1-1, with no clear D. V lost 10 bases and J 1 base, leaving 10 bases between the germline ends. This CDR3 contains 12 residues. The germline V gene encodes CDR1 MNHNS and CDR2 SASEGT. CDR3 in amino acids: CATKRWNTEAFF. The CDR3, as DNA: TGTGCCACCAAAAGGTGGAACACTGAAGCTTTCTTT.